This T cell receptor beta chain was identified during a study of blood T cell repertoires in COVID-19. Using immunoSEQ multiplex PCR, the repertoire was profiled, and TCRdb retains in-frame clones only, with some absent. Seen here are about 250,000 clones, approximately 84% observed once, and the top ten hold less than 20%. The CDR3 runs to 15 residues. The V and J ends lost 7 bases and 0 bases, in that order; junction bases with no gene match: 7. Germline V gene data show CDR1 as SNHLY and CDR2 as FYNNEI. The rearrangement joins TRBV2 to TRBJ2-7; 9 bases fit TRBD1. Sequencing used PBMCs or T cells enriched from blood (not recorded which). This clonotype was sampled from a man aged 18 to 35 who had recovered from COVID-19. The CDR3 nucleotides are TGTGCCAGCACCAGTACAGGGGGCGGCTCCTACGAGCAGTACTTC. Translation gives CASTSTGGGSYEQYF.